In this sample, the clone carrying this T cell receptor (beta chain) turned up many times. Unique molecular identifiers were built into the TCRbeta library. TCRdb processed the PCR reads anew with MiXCR; each CDR3 protein has one entry. The sample yields 440,000 or so distinct CDR3 sequences, around 9.9% seen once. Germline V lookup: CDR1 SGHAT, CDR2 FQNNGV. Trimming took 1 base from V and 2 from J; bases not matched to a gene: 7. There are 18 residues in the CDR3. This sample is part of a study of T-cell reconstitution after alpha-beta-depleted transplantation in children. Sequenced material: PBMCs from the stem cell graft donor, taken from the stem cell graft. This sequence was found in a human donor who donated a stem cell graft to a child with acute myeloid leukemia. This chain connects TRBV11-2 to TRBJ2-1; 11 bases align to TRBD2. Here the CDR3 reads CASSLVASGGSTYNEQFF. Here the CDR3 DNA reads TGTGCCAGCAGCTTAGTGGCTAGCGGGGGGAGTACCTACAATGAGCAGTTCTTC.